This T cell receptor (beta chain) was profiled in a study of human T cells and chemical hapten exposure. Study details: Per-sample TCR yields varied mainly from small pooled library volume differences.

J lost 3 bases, V lost 6 bases, and 10 bases had no gene match. This CDR3 is built from 16 residues. From germline, CDR1 is MDHEN and CDR2 SYDVKM. Time point noted: patch test 1, 2 weeks after DPC sensitization. The sample's treatment: therapeutic diphenylcyclopropenone sensitization with weekly scalp DPC. Study-level findings and limits: TCRs exceeding a frequency of 1 in 1000 stayed unchanged under DPC sensitization. Patch test score tracked positively with PT1 expanded TCR counts.

TCRdb passed the RACE reads through MiXCR, listing each CDR3 protein once. The data contain tens of thousands of distinct CDR3 sequences, approximately 9.3% of them singletons. This clonotype was counted at least ten times. Its antigen is unidentified. This sequence was found in a woman aged 40-49 years with alopecia areata. Some clones in this sample may be carry-over from other donors' samples. The gene calls are TRBV28 and TRBJ2-5; 10 nucleotides align to TRBD2. The specimen comprised whole blood, sampled in connection with sensitization to the hapten diphenylcyclopropenone (DPC). CDR3 coding DNA: TGTGCCAGCAGCCGCTGGACTAGCGGTGAGGAAGAGACCCAGTACTTC. Protein sequence: CASSRWTSGEEETQYF.